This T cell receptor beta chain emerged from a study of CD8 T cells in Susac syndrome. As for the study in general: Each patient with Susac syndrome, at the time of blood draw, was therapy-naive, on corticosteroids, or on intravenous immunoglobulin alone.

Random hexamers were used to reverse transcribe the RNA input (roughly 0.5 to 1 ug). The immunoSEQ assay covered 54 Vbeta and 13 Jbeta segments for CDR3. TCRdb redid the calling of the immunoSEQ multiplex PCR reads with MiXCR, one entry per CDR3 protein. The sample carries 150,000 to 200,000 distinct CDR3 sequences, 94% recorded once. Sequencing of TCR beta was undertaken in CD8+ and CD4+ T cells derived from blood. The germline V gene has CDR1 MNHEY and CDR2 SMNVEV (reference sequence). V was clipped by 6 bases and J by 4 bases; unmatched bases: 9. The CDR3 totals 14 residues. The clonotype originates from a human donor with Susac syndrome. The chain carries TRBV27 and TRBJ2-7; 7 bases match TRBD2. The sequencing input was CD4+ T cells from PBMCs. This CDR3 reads CASRAPTSKYEQYF. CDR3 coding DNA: TGTGCCAGCAGAGCCCCGACTAGCAAGTACGAGCAGTACTTC.